Shown below are 28 T cell receptor beta chains from a single sample sequenced in a study of T cells after yellow fever vaccination. TCRdb ran MiXCR on the 5' RACE reads and lists one entry per CDR3 protein. This sample has roughly 32,000 distinct CDR3 sequences; 6.5% to 8.5% occur once, and the top ten carry approximately 22%. The specimen was PBMCs, either bulk or a sorted T-cell subset (CD4+, CD8+, memory, or dextramer-sorted; not recorded which), collected on the day of the first yellow fever vaccination. Every receptor here comes from a man aged 18 to 29 who received the YFV17D yellow fever vaccine.

A single count supports this clonotype. A much larger clone is a single base away; this may be a read error. This sequence joins TRBV24-1 and TRBJ2-3; tentative D call: TRBD2 (6 bases). V gave up 4 bases and J gave up 5 bases, with 15 bases separating them. Germline V lookup: CDR1 KGHDR, CDR2 SFDVKD. CDR3 size: 15 residues. Here the CDR3 DNA reads TGTGCCACCAGTGAACCCGGGACTTGGGGAGATACGCAGTATTTT. Its translation is CATSEPGTWGDTQYF.

In its sample, this clonotype was seen many times. The chain combines TRBV29-1 with TRBJ1-2; no reliable D call. Trimming took 4 bases from V and 2 from J, leaving 5 bases between them. Per germline, CDR1 SQVTM and CDR2 ANQGSEA. This CDR3 has 11 residues. The CDR3 is CSVVQNYGYTF. In DNA, the CDR3 is TGCAGCGTTGTGCAGAACTATGGCTACACCTTC.

This clonotype was seen ten or more times. The chain uses TRBV12-3 or TRBV12-4 and TRBJ1-4, with 9 bases identical to TRBD1. The CDR3 is made up of 15 amino acids. V was pared by 4 bases and J by 8 bases, with 8 bases of the junction left unmatched. CDR3 loop: CASSSTGGMEEKLFF. For the CDR3, the DNA is TGTGCCAGCAGTTCTACAGGGGGCATGGAAGAAAAACTGTTTTTT.

This clonotype was counted at least ten times. CDR3 loop: CASSLDRGKVGGYTF. In nucleotides, the CDR3 is TGTGCCAGCAGTTTAGACAGGGGCAAAGTGGGCGGCTACACCTTC. The chain joins TRBV27 to TRBJ1-2; 8 bases agree with TRBD1. Per the germline V gene, CDR1 is MNHEY and CDR2 is SMNVEV (reference sequence). This CDR3 is 15 amino acids long. Trimming took 2 bases from V and 8 from J; bases not matched to a gene: 10.

At least ten counts were recorded for this clonotype. The rearrangement links TRBV5-1 to TRBJ2-1; no firm D call. Trimming removed 5 bases from V and 0 bases from J, with 6 bases in between. There are 13 residues in the CDR3. Per the germline V gene, CDR1 is SGHRS and CDR2 is YFSETQ. The CDR3 region has the DNA TGCGCCAGCAGTAAGAGCTCCTACAATGAGCAGTTCTTC. Amino acids: CASSKSSYNEQFF.

Only a few counts were recorded for this clonotype. The CDR3: CASSLDGVDEQFF. CDR3 in DNA: TGTGCCAGCAGCTTAGACGGGGTGGATGAGCAGTTCTTC. The chain joins TRBV7-7 to TRBJ2-1; maybe TRBD2 (5 bases). The V gene's germline CDR1 is SSHAT and CDR2 FNYEAQ (reference sequence). This CDR3 comprises 13 residues. V lost 1 base to trimming and J lost 8 bases, with 9 bases between them.

This clonotype turned up a few times. The rearrangement uses TRBV19 and TRBJ2-2; D ambiguous. Germline assignment: CDR1 LNHDA and CDR2 SQIVND (reference sequence). The CDR3 loop spans 14 amino acids. The germline V and J ends were trimmed by 3 bases and 1 base, with 6 bases remaining between them. The CDR3: CASSMEGNTGELFF. The DNA of the CDR3 is TGTGCCAGTAGTATGGAAGGGAACACCGGGGAGCTGTTTTTT.

This clonotype came up a few times. The missing conserved phenylalanine or tryptophan at the end of this CDR3 makes a read error likely. The DNA is left out, because the CDR3 cannot be placed on it with certainty; the CDR3 is given as TCRdb lists it. The gene calls are TRBV5-1 and TRBJ1-1; the table names TRBD1, a call not compared with the DNA. With termini counted, the CDR3 has 11 amino acids. Germline V CDR1 and CDR2: SGHRS, YFSETQ. This CDR3 reads CASSLSPETGV.

The J gene is TRBJ2-1, the V gene TRBV3-1; 8 bases are a match to TRBD2. The V gene's germline CDR1 is LGHDT and CDR2 YNNKEL (reference sequence). The CDR3 runs 15 residues. Trimming at V came to 4 bases and at J to 12 bases, leaving 14 bases not matched to a gene. For the CDR3, the DNA is TGTGCCAGCAGCCCCCACGATGTTGGCGGGGGGTGGCAGTTCTTC. Translating gives CASSPHDVGGGWQFF.

At least ten counts were recorded for this clonotype. For the CDR3, the DNA is TGCGCCAGCAGCCCAGGACACCCCCAAGAAGGCTACACCTTC. The encoded protein is CASSPGHPQEGYTF. The genes are TRBV5-1 and TRBJ1-2; tentatively, D is TRBD1 (5 bases). There are 14 residues in the CDR3. CDR1 is SGHRS, CDR2 YFSETQ, per germline. Trimming pared 4 bases from V and 8 bases from J, leaving 18 bases between.

The sample holds many counts of this clonotype. The V gene is TRBV12-3 or TRBV12-4, the J gene TRBJ2-5; no definite D call. Trimming shortened V by 7 bases and J by 7 bases, and 16 bases separated the two germline ends. The CDR3 loop spans 13 amino acids. The CDR3: CASIPPGSGTQYF. The CDR3 DNA sequence: TGTGCCAGCATCCCCCCGGGCTCTGGGACCCAGTACTTC.

The V gene is TRBV18, the J gene TRBJ2-5; 10 bases align to TRBD2. The V and J ends lost 3 bases and 4 bases, in that order; junction bases with no gene match: 5. CDR1 is KGHSH and CDR2 is LQKENI in the germline V gene. The CDR3 is 15 amino acids. Here the CDR3 reads CASSPLGLARETQYF. In DNA, the CDR3 is TGTGCCAGCTCACCCTTGGGACTAGCGAGAGAGACCCAGTACTTC.

This clonotype was seen many times. J is TRBJ2-4 and V is TRBV18; 7 nucleotides agree with TRBD2. From germline, CDR1 is KGHSH and CDR2 LQKENI. V gave up 3 bases and J gave up 0 bases; unmatched junction bases: 5. This CDR3 has 16 residues. This chain's CDR3 is CASSPPGGVAKNIQYF. Written as DNA, the CDR3 is TGTGCCAGCTCACCGCCGGGGGGAGTAGCCAAAAACATTCAGTACTTC.

A remark on this clonotype: A single base separates this from a much larger clone, so it may be a read error. V is TRBV28 and J is TRBJ2-5; 8 bases map to TRBD2. The V segment lost 7 bases and the J segment 3 bases; nucleotides outside the gene matches: 7. The CDR3 spans 14 residues. The germline V gene has CDR1 MDHEN and CDR2 SYDVKM. The CDR3 bases are TGTGCCAGCAAATTCGGGGGGGCCGAAGAGACCCAGTACTTC. Its translation is CASKFGGAEETQYF.

With respect to this clonotype: Possible read error: a much larger clone is one base away. The rearrangement joins TRBV29-1 to TRBJ1-5; the D gene is possibly TRBD1 (5 bases). V lost 7 bases and J lost 4, with 17 bases in between. The CDR3 is 14 amino acids. The V gene's germline CDR1 is SQVTM and CDR2 ANQGSEA. CDR3 in DNA: TGCAGCGCCGACGGAGGGGATGATAATCAGCCCCAGCATTTT. Translating it yields CSADGGDDNQPQHF.

This clonotype was seen repeatedly, ten times or more. The chain links TRBV5-1 to TRBJ2-4; no reliable D call. The CDR3 spans 16 residues. Germline V gene data show CDR1 as SGHRS and CDR2 as YFSETQ. V lost 0 bases, J lost 0 bases, and 10 bases lay in between. The CDR3 here is CASSLGNSVAKNIQYF. CDR3 bases: TGCGCCAGCAGCTTGGGTAACAGCGTAGCCAAAAACATTCAGTACTTC. The full variable domain, its missing parts supplied by reference TRBV5-1 and TRBJ2-4, is KAGVTQTPRYLIKTRGQQVTLSCSPISGHRSVSWYQQTPGQGLQFLFEYFSETQRNKGNFPGRFSGRQFSNSRSEMNVSTLELGDSALYLCASSLGNSVAKNIQYFGAGTRLSVL.

This clonotype is classed as medium-sized. The chain recombines TRBV7-9 with TRBJ2-5; TRBD2 matches 11 bases. Germline CDR1 is SEHNR and CDR2 is FQNEAQ (reference sequence). Losses at the gene ends were 3 bases for V and 3 bases for J; bases not matched to a gene: 6. The CDR3 has 16 residues. CDR3: CASSFGTSGGEETQYF. CDR3 DNA: TGTGCCAGCAGCTTCGGAACTAGCGGGGGAGAAGAGACCCAGTACTTC.

In its sample, this clonotype was seen many times. The chain recombines TRBV28 with TRBJ2-1; tentatively, D is TRBD1 or TRBD2 (5 bases each). The CDR3 is 14 residues long. Germline V gene lookup returns CDR1 MDHEN and CDR2 SYDVKM. Trimming pared 9 bases from V and 1 base from J, leaving 13 bases between. The CDR3 spells CASRGAESYNEQFF. In DNA, the CDR3 is TGTGCCAGTAGAGGGGCGGAGTCCTACAATGAGCAGTTCTTC.

This clonotype came up many times. The rearrangement uses TRBV10-3 and TRBJ2-3; 7 nucleotides line up with TRBD2. The CDR3 consists of 16 residues. Germline assignment: CDR1 ENHRY and CDR2 SYGVKD. V dropped 0 bases and J dropped 2; count of bases not matched to a gene: 5. The DNA of the CDR3 is TGTGCCATCAGTGAGTCGCCAGCGGGACTCACAGATACGCAGTATTTT. Its translation: CAISESPAGLTDTQYF.

Ten or more counts support this clonotype. The junction shows a germline mismatch at one end, possibly a read error. The gene calls are TRBV7-7 and TRBJ2-5, with D possibly TRBD2 on 7 matching bases. The CDR3 is 15 amino acids. CDR1 SSHAT and CDR2 FNYEAQ come from the germline V gene (reference sequence). Here the CDR3 reads CASSLDGGGLETQYF. The CDR3 coding sequence is TGTGCTAGCAGCTTAGATGGGGGGGGCCTGGAGACCCAGTACTTC.

The J gene is TRBJ2-2, the V gene TRBV21-1; the listed D gene, TRBD1, was not tested against the DNA. TRBV21-1 is noted as a pseudogene. This CDR3 contains 16 residues. CDR3 region: CASSTRDRGATGELFF. The CDR3 nucleotides read TGTGCCAGCAGCACCAGGGACAGGGGGGCCACCGGGGAGCTGTTTTTT.

This clonotype has a count of ten or more. The CDR3 DNA is TGCAGTGCAGACCGGGGGGGGGATAGGACTGAAGCTTTCTTT. Protein sequence: CSADRGGDRTEAFF. This rearrangement joins TRBV20-1 to TRBJ1-1; the D gene is possibly TRBD1 (5 bases). CDR1 and CDR2 from the germline V gene are DFQATT and SNEGSKA (reference sequence). V was clipped by 6 bases and J by 5 bases, with 19 bases between them. This CDR3 contains 14 residues.

Only a few counts were recorded for this clonotype. This chain connects TRBV5-1 to TRBJ2-1; no definite D call. Between the trimmed V and J ends, which lost 4 bases and 6 bases, there was a span of 11 bases. The CDR3 extends over 13 amino acids. From germline, CDR1 is SGHRS and CDR2 YFSETQ. CDR3 loop: CASSQDWSNEQFF. The CDR3 DNA follows: TGCGCCAGCAGCCAAGACTGGAGCAATGAGCAGTTCTTC.

There are a few counts of this clonotype. The chain links TRBV12-3 or TRBV12-4 to TRBJ2-2; possibly TRBD1 for D (6 bases). V was trimmed by 3 bases and J by 6 bases, leaving 20 bases between them. The CDR3 is 17 residues long. The chain's CDR3 is CASSLQGTMFVAGELFF. The CDR3, as DNA: TGTGCCAGCAGTTTGCAGGGGACGATGTTTGTTGCCGGGGAGCTGTTTTTT.

The sample holds many counts of this clonotype. The chain has TRBV7-2 and TRBJ2-2; tentatively, D is TRBD1 (5 bases). Per germline, CDR1 SGHTA and CDR2 FQGNSA. The CDR3 loop spans 14 amino acids. V was cut by 6 bases and J by 1 base, with 9 bases left in between. In DNA form, the CDR3 reads TGTGCCAGCAGTGGGCAGGGGAACACCGGGGAGCTGTTTTTT. Translation gives CASSGQGNTGELFF.

This clonotype has at least ten counts. The chain has TRBV7-9 and TRBJ2-5, with TRBD2 identical over 7 bases. Germline-derived CDR1 and CDR2 are SEHNR and FQNEAQ (reference sequence). This CDR3 contains 14 residues. J lost 5 bases, V lost 5 bases, and 8 bases had no gene match. The DNA of the CDR3 is TGTGCCAGCAGCGCCCTCGGAGCGGGGGAGACCCAGTACTTC. It codes for CASSALGAGETQYF.

This clonotype was seen repeatedly, ten times or more. V is TRBV4-3 and J is TRBJ2-7, with TRBD2 identical over 9 bases. CDR1 and CDR2 (germline): LGHNA, YSLEER. This CDR3 comprises 14 residues. J lost 3 bases, V lost 4 bases, and 4 bases had no gene match. This CDR3 is CASSPSGGYYEQYF. In nucleotides, the CDR3 is TGCGCCAGCAGCCCCAGCGGGGGGTACTACGAGCAGTACTTC.

There are a few counts of this clonotype. The V gene is TRBV7-2, the J gene TRBJ2-3; D call uncertain. V was cut by 2 bases and J by 5 bases, with 8 bases left in between. The germline CDR1 and CDR2 sequences are SGHTA and FQGNSA. This CDR3 is 13 amino acids long. CDR3 sequence reads: CASSLSPLDTQYF. In nucleotides, the CDR3 is TGTGCCAGCAGCTTATCCCCCCTAGATACGCAGTATTTT. The complete variable domain, with remaining parts taken from reference TRBV7-2 and TRBJ2-3, reads GAGVSQSPSNKVTEKGKDVELRCDPISGHTALYWYRQSLGQGLEFLIYFQGNSAPDKSGLPSDRFSAERTGGSVSTLTIQRTQQEDSAVYLCASSLSPLDTQYFGPGTRLTVL.